This is a list of T cell receptor beta chains from one sample in a study of OX40 agonist ivuxolimab in advanced cancers. Clones were read by immunoSEQ multiplex PCR, and TCRdb kept only the in-frame ones, dropping some. This table holds 20,000 to 25,000 clones, 70% to 90% found once. Sequenced material: CD4+ or CD8+ T cells sorted from blood, taken in a trial of the OX40 agonist ivuxolimab. The receptor source for this set is an adult with an advanced solid tumor such as melanoma, head and neck, liver or kidney cancer. CDR3s include the opening cysteine and the closing phenylalanine or tryptophan. A D gene is named only where the DNA matches it firmly. Size values are once, few and many counts, or a class for expanded clones, and some rows have none.

clone_size	v_call	j_call	d_call	cdr3_nt	cdr3_aa
.	TRBV10-3	TRBJ1-1	TRBD1	TGTGCCATCAGTGGGACAGGGGGCCATGGCACTGAAGCTTTCTTT	CAISGTGGHGTEAFF
.	TRBV7-3	TRBJ2-2	.	TGTGCCAGCAGCGAGCTAGGAAGCACCGGGGAGCTGTTTTTT	CASSELGSTGELFF
once	TRBV7-3	TRBJ2-2	.	TGTGCCAGCAGCTTAAGACGAGCCGGGGAGCTGTTTTTT	CASSLRRAGELFF
.	TRBV9	TRBJ1-3	.	TGTGCCAGCAGCGTAGATCCGACAGGCCTCAGCTCTGGAAACACCATATATTTT	CASSVDPTGLSSGNTIYF
.	TRBV11-2	TRBJ1-2	.	TGTGCCAGCAGCTTCGGGACGTTCTATGGCTACACCTTC	CASSFGTFYGYTF
.	TRBV7-3	TRBJ2-3	.	TGTGCCAGCAGCTCCCGGGACGTCACAGATACGCAGTATTTT	CASSSRDVTDTQYF
.	TRBV4-3	TRBJ2-4	TRBD1	TGCGCCAGCAGCCAAGATTGGGGCGACAGGGGAAACATTCAGTACTTC	CASSQDWGDRGNIQYF
.	TRBV4-1	TRBJ1-2	TRBD1	TGCGCCAGCAGCCAAGTGTCTCAGGGGGCAGGCTATGGCTACACCTTC	CASSQVSQGAGYGYTF
.	TRBV7-9	TRBJ2-7	.	TGTGCCAGCAGCCCACAGAACGAGCAGTACTTC	CASSPQNEQYF
.	TRBV7-8	TRBJ1-3	.	TGTGCCAGCATCGATACAGGGCGAGGAAACACCATATATTTT	CASIDTGRGNTIYF
.	TRBV7-3	TRBJ1-5	.	TGTGCCAGCTTCGGGACGCATAGCAATCAGCCCCAGCATTTT	CASFGTHSNQPQHF
.	TRBV9	TRBJ1-1	.	TGTGCCAGCAGTCCAGGTGGGCTGAACACTGAAGCTTTCTTT	CASSPGGLNTEAFF
few	TRBV7-8	TRBJ2-7	.	TGTGCCAGCAGGGGGAGAGGGCTCGAGCAGTACTTC	CASRGRGLEQYF
.	TRBV27	TRBJ1-6	.	TGTGCCAGCAGTTTAGGGGGGTATGGAGGCTATAATTCACCCCTCCACTTT	CASSLGGYGGYNSPLHF
.	TRBV4-3	TRBJ2-7	TRBD2	TGCGCCAGCAGCCACGGGGGGGTTGGCGAGCAGTACTTC	CASSHGGVGEQYF
.	TRBV7-2	TRBJ1-4	.	TGTGCCAGCAGCTCAGGACAGACTAATGAAAAACTGTTTTTT	CASSSGQTNEKLFF
.	TRBV19	TRBJ2-7	.	TGTGCCACCAGGGGAGTACAGGCCGGCTCCTACGAGCAGTACTTC	CATRGVQAGSYEQYF
.	TRBV7-7	TRBJ2-7	TRBD1	TGTGCTGTAAGGGACAGGAACTCCTACGAGCAGTACTTC	CAVRDRNSYEQYF
.	TRBV30	TRBJ2-5	TRBD2	TGTGCCTGGAGTACCTTAGGGACTAGCGGGAGCGAGACCCAGTACTTC	CAWSTLGTSGSETQYF
.	TRBV15	TRBJ1-4	.	TGTGCCACTACCGAGCGAAATACAAAAACTAATGAAAAACTGTTTTTT	CATTERNTKTNEKLFF
.	TRBV6-5	TRBJ2-5	.	TGTGCCAGCAGTTACCCCCCATCGACCCAGTACTTC	CASSYPPSTQYF
few	TRBV9	TRBJ2-7	TRBD1	TGTGCCAGCAGCGTAGGGGACAGGGACTACGAGCAGTACTTC	CASSVGDRDYEQYF